The TCR beta chain described here comes from a study of PD-1 blockade in classical Hodgkin lymphoma. Study as a whole: Nivolumab 3 mg/kg was given intravenously every 2 weeks.

Clones were sequenced by immunoSEQ multiplex PCR, and TCRdb holds only the in-frame ones, with some missing. The sample lists 20,000 to 25,000 clones; roughly 76% were seen once. Trimming pared 4 bases from V and 5 bases from J, leaving 9 bases between. The germline V gene has CDR1 MDHEN and CDR2 SYDVKM. The CDR3 is 13 amino acids. Time point in this sample: cycle 4 day 1 (C4D1), after 5 to 7 weeks of nivolumab. All patients experienced relapse after autologous stem cell transplantation, and brentuximab vedotin exposure was variable. Negative selection with magnetic separation was used to purify CD4+ T cells from thawed PBMCs. Patients' outcomes at their best amounted to complete response, partial response or progressive disease.

This clonotype was sampled from a human donor with classical Hodgkin lymphoma. Sample: CD4+ T cells from blood, taken before the fourth cycle of nivolumab. The gene calls are TRBV28 and TRBJ2-1, with D possibly matching TRBD2 (5 bases). CDR3 in DNA: TGTGCCAGCAGTTCGGGATCGAACAATGAGCAGTTCTTC. Its translation is CASSSGSNNEQFF.